Here is one TCR beta chain with its context. Its antigen is not identified. Time point described: blood 2 weeks post-SBRT. Regarding treatment: 15 Gy SBRT to primary tumor, nephrectomy 4 weeks later. The sample originates from a study of radiation and T cells in renal cell carcinoma. Study in general: Nephrectomy followed 15 Gy stereotactic body radiation by 4 weeks.

Repertoires were generated with immunoSEQ multiplex PCR, while TCRdb's copy carries only in-frame clones and drops some. The data show 120,000 or so clones, 70% to 90% seen once. This CDR3 comprises 14 residues. CDR1 is SGHDT and CDR2 is YYEEEE in the germline V gene. The germline V and J ends were trimmed by 3 bases and 8 bases, with 17 bases remaining between them. The study, taken as a whole, reports: Pretreatment tumor biopsies were lacking, so baseline clonotypes are unknown. From baseline, blood top tumor clonotypes peaked at 2 weeks post-radiation.

This chain connects TRBV5-6 to TRBJ1-2, with TRBD1 as a possible D gene (6 bases). Specimen: blood, collected from a patient whose treatment included radiotherapy and nephrectomy. The sequence derives from a woman between 65 and 79 years old with renal cell carcinoma. Here the CDR3 DNA reads TGTGCCAGCAGCTCGAAGGGGGGGATCGGCGGCTACACCTTC. Protein sequence: CASSSKGGIGGYTF.